These 18 T cell receptor beta chains originate from one sample sequenced in a study of tumor-infiltrating lymphocytes in oesophageal squamous cell carcinoma. One entry per CDR3 protein results from TCRdb running MiXCR on the PCR reads. Among roughly 12,000 distinct CDR3 sequences, over 50% were seen once, and the ten largest hold around 42%. The sequenced sample was esophageal tumor tissue. The receptor source for this set is a female donor with esophageal squamous cell carcinoma.

Ten or more counts support this clonotype. V is TRBV5-1 and J is TRBJ2-5; TRBD1 aligns across 11 bases. The CDR3 is made up of 16 amino acids. J was trimmed by 1 base and V by 4 bases; bases with no gene match: 6. The germline V gene has CDR1 SGHRS and CDR2 YFSETQ. The CDR3 spells CASSSLGTGGQETQYF. The CDR3 DNA reads as TGCGCCAGCAGCAGCCTCGGGACAGGGGGCCAAGAGACCCAGTACTTC.

V gene TRBV24-1 combines with J gene TRBJ2-3, with TRBD1 matching 7 bases. Trimming cost V 3 bases and J 0 bases; bases outside gene matches: 5. Germline-derived CDR1 and CDR2 are KGHDR and SFDVKD. The CDR3 has 16 amino acids. The CDR3 sequence: CATSDPGQRSTDTQYF. The CDR3 region has the DNA TGTGCCACCAGTGATCCGGGACAGAGAAGCACAGATACGCAGTATTTT.

In regard to this clonotype: This CDR3 fails to terminate in the conserved phenylalanine or tryptophan, so it likely reflects a read error. Because the CDR3's place on the DNA is in doubt, the DNA is left out and the CDR3 is given as listed by TCRdb. This chain connects TRBV7-2 to TRBJ2-6; the table gives TRBD1 as D, unverified against the DNA. Germline V gene sequence: CDR1 SGHTA, CDR2 FQGNSA. With termini counted, the CDR3 has 17 amino acids. This chain's CDR3 is CASSLRTGKHNEQYFGA.

The rearrangement uses TRBV5-6 and TRBJ2-7; 11 nucleotides align to TRBD2. Germline CDR1 is SGHDT and CDR2 is YYEEEE. J gave up 3 bases and V 3 bases, and 2 bases lay outside the gene matches. The CDR3 is made up of 14 amino acids. The CDR3 DNA reads as TGTGCCAGCAGCTCGGGGACTAGCGGCTACGAGCAGTACTTC. Translated, it gives CASSSGTSGYEQYF.

V usage is TRBV7-9 and J usage is TRBJ2-1; D is undetermined. The J call may be wrong; the DNA end is better matched by TRBJ2-5. CDR3 length equals 14 residues. Looked up from germline, CDR1 is SEHNR and CDR2 is FQNEAQ (reference sequence). CDR3 nucleotide sequence: TGTGCCAGCAGCCCAGGACGGTTCCAAGAGACCCAGTACTTC. Translating it yields CASSPGRFQETQYF.

The table lists this clonotype with many counts. This chain joins TRBV12-3 or TRBV12-4 and TRBJ1-5; D ambiguous. CDR3 length: 13 residues. Trimming stripped 6 bases from V and 2 bases from J, with 8 bases between. For the CDR3, the DNA is TGTGCCAGCAGCCCTGAGCGCAATCAGCCCCAGCATTTT. Encoded protein: CASSPERNQPQHF.

This clonotype came up many times. The J gene is TRBJ2-1, the V gene TRBV27; D is unresolved. Germline CDR1 is MNHEY and CDR2 is SMNVEV (reference sequence). V was trimmed by 3 bases and J by 7 bases, leaving 10 bases between them. This CDR3 is 13 amino acids long. The DNA of the CDR3 is TGTGCCAGCAGTTTCTCTCCTATAAATGAGCAGTTCTTC. It codes for CASSFSPINEQFF.

As for this clonotype: This is likely a read error, given that the CDR3 carries no conserved phenylalanine or tryptophan at its end. It is unclear where the CDR3 begins or ends on the DNA, so no DNA is shown, and the CDR3 is as TCRdb lists it. The genes are TRBV12-3 or TRBV12-4 and TRBJ2-6; the table gives TRBD2 as D, unverified against the DNA. The CDR3 extends over 17 residues, inclusive of both ends. CDR3 sequence reads: CASSPSRFSKNIQYFGA.

This clonotype was found many times. In DNA form, the CDR3 reads TGTGCCAGCAGCTTAGTGCGGGGCTCCTACGAGCAGTACTTC. Protein sequence: CASSLVRGSYEQYF. This rearrangement joins TRBV11-2 to TRBJ2-7; TRBD2 might be the D (6 bases). V dropped 1 base and J dropped 0 bases, with 7 bases sitting between them. This CDR3 has 14 amino acids. The germline V gene has CDR1 SGHAT and CDR2 FQNNGV. The whole variable domain, remainder taken from reference TRBV11-2 and TRBJ2-7, is EAGVAQSPRYKIIEKRQSVAFWCNPISGHATLYWYQQILGQGPKLLIQFQNNGVVDDSQLPKDRFSAERLKGVDSTLKIQPAKLEDSAVYLCASSLVRGSYEQYFGPGTRLTVT.

In DNA form, the CDR3 reads TGTGCCAGCAGCACTAGCGGGAGTTTGCATGAGCAGTTCTTC. It encodes CASSTSGSLHEQFF. The genes are TRBV5-4 and TRBJ2-4, with TRBD2 matching 11 bases. The DNA matches TRBJ2-1 better at its end, which makes the J call doubtful. Germline CDR1 SGHNT, CDR2 YYREEE (reference sequence). The CDR3 sequence is 14 residues long.

This clonotype has at least ten counts. The V gene is TRBV9, the J gene TRBJ2-2, with no clear D. V shed 2 bases and J shed 3 bases, with 14 bases lying between them. Germline V gene lookup returns CDR1 SGDLS and CDR2 YYNGEE. This CDR3 is built from 16 residues. CDR3 amino acids: CASSVSVKGYTGELFF. The CDR3 bases are TGTGCCAGCAGCGTTTCCGTCAAAGGGTACACCGGGGAGCTGTTTTTT.

This rearrangement joins TRBV5-1 to TRBJ1-2; TRBD1 aligns across 7 bases. The V gene's germline CDR1 is SGHRS and CDR2 YFSETQ. The trim removed 4 bases at V and 7 bases at J, leaving 10 bases unmatched. This CDR3 comprises 14 residues. DNA of the CDR3: TGCGCCAGCAGCACGCAAGGGGGCGGGTTTGGCTACACCTTC. It is translated as CASSTQGGGFGYTF.

This clonotype was observed many times. This chain joins TRBV7-2 and TRBJ2-7; D gene unclear. The V gene's germline CDR1 is SGHTA and CDR2 FQGNSA. This CDR3 spans 13 amino acids. Trimming took 5 bases from V and 0 from J, leaving 8 bases between them. The CDR3 DNA follows: TGTGCCAGCAGCCTGGCAAGCTCCTACGAGCAGTACTTC. It codes for CASSLASSYEQYF.

The J gene is TRBJ2-7, the V gene TRBV7-9, with D uncertain. Trimming removed 2 bases from V and 3 bases from J, with 5 bases in between. The CDR3 runs to 12 residues. Looked up from germline, CDR1 is SEHNR and CDR2 is FQNEAQ (reference sequence). The CDR3 DNA is TGTGCCAGCAGCTTACTCGACTACGAGCAGTACTTC. This sequence encodes CASSLLDYEQYF.

The chain couples TRBV7-3 to TRBJ2-6; D is uncertain. The J call could be wrong; TRBJ2-7 is a better fit for the DNA end. The germline CDR1 and CDR2 sequences are SGHTA and FQGTGA. CDR3 size: 13 residues. The DNA for the CDR3 is TGTGCCAGCAGCTTATGTTTCCAGACTGAGCAGTACTTC. Translated, it gives CASSLCFQTEQYF.

CDR3 sequence: CASSPYRGRGNTEAFF. CDR3 nucleotide sequence: TGTGCCAGCAGCCCTTACAGGGGACGGGGGAACACTGAAGCTTTCTTT. The chain joins TRBV7-2 to TRBJ1-1; 7 bases are a match to TRBD1. J lost 1 base, V lost 5 bases, and 10 bases had no gene match. Per germline, CDR1 SGHTA and CDR2 FQGNSA. The CDR3 length is 16 residues.

This clonotype was seen a few times. The chain recombines TRBV12-3 or TRBV12-4 with TRBJ1-4, with D hard to call. The V end was cut by 4 bases, the J end by 8 bases, with 11 bases between. CDR3 length: 13 amino acids. This chain's CDR3 is CASSWREREKLFF. Written as DNA, the CDR3 is TGTGCCAGCAGTTGGAGGGAGAGGGAAAAACTGTTTTTT.

There are a few counts of this clonotype. This CDR3 fails to terminate in the conserved phenylalanine or tryptophan, so it likely reflects a read error. It is unclear where the CDR3 begins or ends on the DNA, so no DNA is shown, and the CDR3 is as TCRdb lists it. The chain's CDR3 is CASSLAPTSGAAYEQYFGP. The genes are TRBV7-2 and TRBJ2-3; TRBD2, as called in the table, went unchecked against the DNA. Inclusive of both ends, the CDR3 amounts to 19 amino acids. Germline CDR1 reads SGHTA; CDR2 reads FQGNSA.